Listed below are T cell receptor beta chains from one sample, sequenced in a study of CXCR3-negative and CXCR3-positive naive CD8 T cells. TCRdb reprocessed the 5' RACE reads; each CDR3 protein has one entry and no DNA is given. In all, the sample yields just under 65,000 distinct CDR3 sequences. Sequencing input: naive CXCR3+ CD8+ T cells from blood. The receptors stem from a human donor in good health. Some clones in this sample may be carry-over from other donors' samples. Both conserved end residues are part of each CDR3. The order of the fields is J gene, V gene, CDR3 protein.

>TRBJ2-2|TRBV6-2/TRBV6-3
CASNTGDSGELFF
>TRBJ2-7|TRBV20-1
CSARPWGSYEQYF
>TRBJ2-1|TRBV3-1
CASSQGGGASNEQFF
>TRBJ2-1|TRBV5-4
CASSLPDRYNEQFF
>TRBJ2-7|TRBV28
CASKNPGANYEQYF
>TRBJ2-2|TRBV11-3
CASSFAGGTGELFF
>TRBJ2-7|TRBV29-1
CSVGQSYEQYF
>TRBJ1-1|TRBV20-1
CSATDRQANTEAFF
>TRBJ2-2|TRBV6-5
CASSGTPSRGELFF
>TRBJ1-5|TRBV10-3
CAISDPGQIGQPQHF
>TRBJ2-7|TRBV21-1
CASSSLKRTGKYEQYF
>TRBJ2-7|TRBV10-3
CAISDEQGRPYEQYF
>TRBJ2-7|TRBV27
CASSLSDSMFAYEQYF
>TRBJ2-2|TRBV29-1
CSVEDSRGPKSIGTGELFF
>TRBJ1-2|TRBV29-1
CSVEGLSYGYTF
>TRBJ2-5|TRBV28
CASSLGLAEKETQYF
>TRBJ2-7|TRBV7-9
CASRTTNLGGQEYYEQYF
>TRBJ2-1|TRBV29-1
CSVEDFVNEQFF
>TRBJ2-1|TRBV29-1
CSVELPGNEQFF
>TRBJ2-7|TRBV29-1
CSVLFSYEQYF
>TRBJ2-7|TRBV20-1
CSARDPKYEQHF
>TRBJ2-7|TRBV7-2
CASSHDSYEQYF
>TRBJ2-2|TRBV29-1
CSVEAPENTGELFF
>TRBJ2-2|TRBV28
CASSFYYRPNVNTGELFF
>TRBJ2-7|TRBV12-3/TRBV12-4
CASSFLGEIPFIGQYF
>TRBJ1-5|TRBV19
CASSIDSYSNQPQHF
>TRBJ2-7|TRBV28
CASSLPQDRPSYEQYF